Below, one T cell receptor beta chain is given with its context. Its antigen is undetermined. This entry belongs to a study of T cell responses to AZD1222 COVID-19 vaccine. Study-level findings and limits: Vaccine-associated CD4 TCRs ranged over spike, dominating at 160-218 and 743-854. White British ancestry dominated among donors, who included more females, and clonal diversity was possibly underestimated.

V lost 0 bases, J lost 0 bases, and 9 bases lay in between. Germline V gene sequence: CDR1 LNHDA, CDR2 SQIVND (reference sequence). There are 17 residues in the CDR3. This table comes from immunoSEQ multiplex PCR, and its TCRdb copy is limited to in-frame clones, with some not included. The table lists some 110,000 clones, about 89% of them singletons. The rearrangement uses TRBV19 and TRBJ2-6; D unresolved. This material consisted of peripheral blood, taken 28 days after the second AZD1222 dose. The receptor was derived from an adult who received the AZD1222 COVID-19 vaccine. CDR3 protein: CASSIDLLVSGANVLTF. CDR3 DNA sequence: TGTGCCAGTAGTATAGATCTTTTGGTCTCTGGGGCCAACGTCCTGACTTTC.